Listed here are 30 T cell receptor beta chains from one sample, sequenced in a study of cytomegalovirus exposure and HLA in healthy donors. 60 Vbeta and 13 Jbeta primers were used in PCR. Sequencing was performed with immunoSEQ multiplex PCR; in TCRdb, only in-frame clones are kept and a portion is missing. Here the sample table reports approximately 110,000 clones. Sequenced sample: PBMCs. Receptor source: a man aged 18 to 29 in good health and CMV-seronegative.

The genes are TRBV28 and TRBJ1-6, with 7 positions matching TRBD1. From germline, CDR1 is MDHEN and CDR2 SYDVKM. This CDR3 contains 14 residues. Unmatched junction bases numbered 10, after V lost 8 bases and J lost 9 bases. The CDR3 bases are TGTGCCAGCCTTAAGGCAGGGGGGAGTTCACCCCTCCACTTT. Protein product: CASLKAGGSSPLHF.

The V gene is TRBV19, the J gene TRBJ1-1; 10 positions agree with TRBD1. Germline values: CDR1 LNHDA, CDR2 SQIVND (reference sequence). V gave up 8 bases and J gave up 4 bases; unmatched junction bases: 7. The CDR3 extends over 14 amino acids. The CDR3 here is CASLLGQGITEAFF. Written as DNA, the CDR3 is TGTGCCAGTCTCTTGGGACAGGGGATCACTGAAGCTTTCTTT.

This chain joins TRBV7-9 and TRBJ2-7; possibly TRBD1 for D (6 bases). The CDR3 has 13 amino acids. Trimming pared 1 base from V and 2 bases from J, leaving 6 bases between. Germline values: CDR1 SEHNR, CDR2 FQNEAQ (reference sequence). CDR3 nucleotides: TGTGCCAGCAGCTTAGGGACAGCCTACGAGCAGTACTTC. Translation: CASSLGTAYEQYF.

The rearrangement uses TRBV18 and TRBJ2-7; 7 bases are a match to TRBD2. The CDR3 sequence is 12 residues long. Germline trimming cut 5 bases from V and 3 bases from J; bases unmatched to any gene: 1. Germline V gene data show CDR1 as KGHSH and CDR2 as LQKENI. CDR3 protein: CASSAGVYEQYF. The CDR3 DNA follows: TGTGCCAGCTCAGCGGGGGTCTACGAGCAGTACTTC.

This chain links TRBV15 with TRBJ2-2, with D possibly TRBD2 on 6 matching bases. Deletions cut 1 base from V and 2 bases from J, with 8 bases between. The CDR3 covers 15 residues. Germline CDR1 and CDR2: LNHNV and YYDKDF (reference sequence). The CDR3 bases are TGTGCCACCAGCAGAGGGAGGGGTAACACCGGGGAGCTGTTTTTT. It specifies CATSRGRGNTGELFF.

Here the CDR3 DNA reads TGTGCCAGCAGTTTCCCCGTGAACGGACAGTACATGAACACTGAAGCTTTCTTT. Its translation: CASSFPVNGQYMNTEAFF. This chain links TRBV28 with TRBJ1-1, with a possible D match to TRBD1 (6 bases). V was clipped by 3 bases and J by 0 bases, with 20 bases between them. The CDR3 is 18 amino acids. In germline, CDR1 is MDHEN, CDR2 SYDVKM.

The genes are TRBV29-1 and TRBJ2-5; 8 bases agree with TRBD1. TRBJ2-7 matches the DNA end more closely, so the J call is doubtful. The CDR3 sequence is 14 residues long. Germline CDR1 and CDR2: SQVTM and ANQGSEA. Written as DNA, the CDR3 is TGCAGCGTTGAAGCACCCGGGACAGGCTACGAGCAGTACTTC. Translation gives CSVEAPGTGYEQYF.

V usage is TRBV5-1 and J usage is TRBJ2-2; TRBD2 matches at 9 bases. V shed 2 bases and J 3 bases; nucleotides not matched to a gene: 5. Germline CDR1 is SGHRS and CDR2 is YFSETQ. This CDR3 contains 16 residues. The CDR3: CASSFETSGYTGELFF. For the CDR3, the DNA is TGCGCCAGCAGCTTCGAGACTAGCGGATACACCGGGGAGCTGTTTTTT.

The rearrangement joins TRBV11-1 to TRBJ2-7, with no clear D. The V end lost 0 bases, the J end lost 4 bases, and 13 bases lay between the germline ends. Per germline, CDR1 SGHAT and CDR2 FQDESV (reference sequence). The CDR3 extends over 15 amino acids. The CDR3 DNA reads as TGTGCCAGCAGCTTAGCGCGAAACCAGGCTTACGAGCAGTACTTC. Translation gives CASSLARNQAYEQYF. The complete variable domain, with remaining parts taken from reference TRBV11-1 and TRBJ2-7, reads EAEVAQSPRYKITEKSQAVAFWCDPISGHATLYWYRQILGQGPELLVQFQDESVVDDSQLPKDRFSAERLKGVDSTLKIQPAELGDSAMYLCASSLARNQAYEQYFGPGTRLTVT.

The chain links TRBV11-3 to TRBJ2-1; 10 nucleotides align to TRBD2. The V segment lost 3 bases and the J segment 4 bases; nucleotides outside the gene matches: 3. There are 15 residues in the CDR3. CDR1 is SGHNT, CDR2 YENEEA, per germline. The CDR3 nucleotides read TGTGCCAGCAGCTTTGCTAGCGGGGGATACAATGAGCAGTTCTTC. Encoded protein: CASSFASGGYNEQFF. Variable domain in full (rest from reference TRBV11-3 and TRBJ2-1): EAGVVQSPRYKIIEKKQPVAFWCNPISGHNTLYWYLQNLGQGPELLIRYENEEAVDDSQLPKDRFSAERLKGVDSTLKIQPAELGDSAVYLCASSFASGGYNEQFFGPGTRLTVL.

This chain uses TRBV27 with TRBJ2-1; 15 positions match TRBD2. The CDR3 is made up of 15 amino acids. The V gene's germline CDR1 is MNHEY and CDR2 SMNVEV (reference sequence). J gave up 9 bases and V 4 bases, and 4 bases lay outside the gene matches. This CDR3 reads CASSWTSGRAGEQFF. The CDR3 nucleotides are TGTGCCAGCAGTTGGACTAGCGGGAGGGCCGGTGAGCAGTTCTTC.

The chain is built from TRBV19 and TRBJ2-7; 11 nucleotides match TRBD1. Germline V lookup: CDR1 LNHDA, CDR2 SQIVND (reference sequence). There are 15 residues in the CDR3. V was pared by 4 bases and J by 3 bases, with 5 bases of the junction left unmatched. The CDR3 is CASSTQGTGGYEQYF. CDR3 coding DNA: TGTGCCAGTAGTACCCAAGGGACAGGGGGCTACGAGCAGTACTTC.

The chain is built from TRBV7-8 and TRBJ2-7; no clear D gene. Germline V gene data show CDR1 as SGHVS and CDR2 as FQNEAQ. The length of the CDR3 is 13 residues. Trimming cost V 5 bases and J 2 bases, with 10 bases left between them. Written as DNA, the CDR3 is TGTGCCAGCAGCCCCACAGTTACCTACGAGCAGTACTTC. This sequence encodes CASSPTVTYEQYF.

The chain joins TRBV7-8 to TRBJ2-1; 11 bases match TRBD2. V lost 7 bases to trimming and J lost 15 bases; unmatched junction nucleotides: 5. The CDR3 covers 11 residues. Germline CDR1 and CDR2: SGHVS and FQNEAQ. The DNA of the CDR3 is TGTGCCAGCATTAGCGGGGGGGCGGGGTTCTTC. It codes for CASISGGAGFF.

The rearrangement links TRBV6-5 to TRBJ1-4, with D uncertain. The CDR3 has 15 amino acids. CDR1 and CDR2 (germline): MNHEY, SVGAGI. The V end was cut by 7 bases, the J end by 0 bases, with 12 bases between. CDR3 residues: CASKARSSTNEKLFF. The CDR3 nucleotides read TGTGCCAGCAAGGCGCGGAGCTCAACTAATGAAAAACTGTTTTTT.

The gene calls are TRBV28 and TRBJ2-7; the D gene is possibly TRBD1 (6 bases). V was trimmed by 7 bases and J by 0 bases, leaving 16 bases between them. This CDR3 has 15 residues. In germline, CDR1 is MDHEN, CDR2 SYDVKM. The CDR3 spells CASTSDRKSSYEQYF. The DNA for the CDR3 is TGTGCCAGCACCTCGGACAGAAAAAGCTCCTACGAGCAGTACTTC.

The gene calls are TRBV6-1 and TRBJ2-1; D may be TRBD1 (5 bases). The CDR3 loop spans 13 amino acids. Trimming stripped 5 bases from V and 4 bases from J, with 9 bases between. Germline V gives CDR1 MNHNS, CDR2 SASEGT. CDR3 amino acids: CASSLRQYNEQFF. CDR3 sequence (DNA): TGTGCCAGCAGTTTAAGACAGTACAATGAGCAGTTCTTC.

CDR3 nucleotide sequence: TGTGCCAGCTCACCCCCGTCCCGACAGGGATGGAGTAGGACTGAAGCTTTCTTT. The encoded protein is CASSPPSRQGWSRTEAFF. The rearrangement uses TRBV18 and TRBJ1-1; 7 bases map to TRBD1. V was pared by 3 bases and J by 5 bases, with 18 bases of the junction left unmatched. Germline values: CDR1 KGHSH, CDR2 LQKENI. This CDR3 region has 18 residues.

The gene calls are TRBV19 and TRBJ1-1; 8 positions agree with TRBD1. The junction had 4 bases not matched to a gene; V was cut back by 10 bases and J by 3 bases. CDR1 LNHDA and CDR2 SQIVND come from the germline V gene (reference sequence). CDR3 length: 12 residues. The CDR3, as DNA: TGTGCCACCGGACAGGGTTACACTGAAGCTTTCTTT. Protein: CATGQGYTEAFF.

The chain recombines TRBV29-1 with TRBJ1-2, with TRBD1 as a possible D gene (5 bases). The CDR3 covers 12 residues. V was clipped by 4 bases and J by 8 bases, with 14 bases between them. Per germline, CDR1 SQVTM and CDR2 ANQGSEA. CDR3: CSVAGGDIGYTF. For the CDR3, the DNA is TGCAGCGTTGCCGGAGGGGATATCGGCTACACCTTC.

The rearrangement joins TRBV18 to TRBJ1-6, with D possibly matching TRBD1 (6 bases). Per germline, CDR1 KGHSH and CDR2 LQKENI. Trimming shortened V by 6 bases and J by 7 bases, and 16 bases separated the two germline ends. The CDR3 has 15 amino acids. For the CDR3, the DNA is TGTGCCAGCTCCCTCTTGGGGCAGGGGAATTCACCCCTCCACTTT. Encoded protein: CASSLLGQGNSPLHF.

This chain links TRBV6-1 with TRBJ2-2; 7 bases are shared with TRBD1. CDR3 size: 15 residues. Germline V gene lookup returns CDR1 MNHNS and CDR2 SASEGT. Unmatched junction bases numbered 9, after V lost 8 bases and J lost 3 bases. DNA of the CDR3: TGTGCCAGCTCGCGACAGGGTCAAGACACCGGGGAGCTGTTTTTT. This translates into CASSRQGQDTGELFF.

The chain recombines TRBV7-2 with TRBJ2-3; 11 nucleotides line up with TRBD1. J was trimmed by 6 bases and V by 4 bases; bases with no gene match: 12. Germline V gene lookup returns CDR1 SGHTA and CDR2 FQGNSA. This CDR3 comprises 17 residues. DNA for the CDR3: TGTGCCAGCAGCTCCCATTTACTCCGGGACAGGGGGGATACGCAGTATTTT. Its protein is CASSSHLLRDRGDTQYF.

V usage is TRBV15 and J usage is TRBJ1-5, with a tentative D call TRBD1 (6 bases). Between the trimmed V and J ends, which lost 1 base and 3 bases, there was a span of 10 bases. Germline V CDR1 and CDR2: LNHNV, YYDKDF (reference sequence). There are 15 residues in the CDR3. Here the CDR3 reads CATSRVRGPNQPQHF. The CDR3 bases are TGTGCCACCAGCAGAGTCAGGGGTCCCAATCAGCCCCAGCATTTT.

The V call is TRBV2, the J call TRBJ2-6; 8 positions match TRBD1. The CDR3 sequence is 14 residues long. CDR1 and CDR2 (germline): SNHLY, FYNNEI. The V gene end was trimmed by 3 bases and the J gene end by 7 bases; junction bases not matched to a gene: 2. In DNA, the CDR3 is TGTGCCAGCAGTGAGACAGGGGTTGCCAACGTCCTGACTTTC. This gives the protein CASSETGVANVLTF.

V and J are TRBV7-9 and TRBJ1-2, with TRBD1 as a possible D gene (6 bases). The CDR3 runs 16 residues. CDR1 SEHNR and CDR2 FQNEAQ come from the germline V gene (reference sequence). The ends were cut back, 5 bases at V and 6 bases at J, with 22 bases in the middle. The chain's CDR3 is CASSPHNQQGGHGYTF. The CDR3 nucleotides read TGTGCCAGCAGCCCGCACAATCAACAGGGAGGGCATGGCTACACCTTC.

As DNA, the CDR3 is TGCGCCAGCAGCTTGGAAGCGGGGGTGGCGCAGTATTTT. Translation gives CASSLEAGVAQYF. The J gene is TRBJ2-3, the V gene TRBV5-1, with TRBD2 matching over 8 bases. V shed 0 bases, J shed 10 bases, and the junction held 4 bases outside the gene matches. The CDR3 totals 13 residues. Germline-derived CDR1 and CDR2 are SGHRS and YFSETQ.

The chain joins TRBV7-2 to TRBJ2-7; 8 nucleotides line up with TRBD2. The CDR3 extends over 17 amino acids. The trim removed 5 bases at V and 0 bases at J, leaving 12 bases unmatched. Germline-derived CDR1 and CDR2 are SGHTA and FQGNSA. The CDR3 protein is CASSPREASGLSYEQYF. CDR3 in DNA: TGTGCCAGCAGCCCGCGGGAGGCTAGCGGGCTCTCCTACGAGCAGTACTTC.

The CDR3 DNA reads TGCAGCGCCCAGCGAGATAGCAATCAGCCCCAGCATTTT. Translating it yields CSAQRDSNQPQHF. The rearrangement uses TRBV29-1 and TRBJ1-5; no definite D call. Germline V gene data show CDR1 as SQVTM and CDR2 as ANQGSEA. This CDR3 comprises 13 residues. V shed 7 bases and J shed 0 bases, with 10 bases lying between them. The full variable domain, completed using reference TRBV29-1 and TRBJ1-5, is SAVISQKPSRDICQRGTSLTIQCQVDSQVTMMFWYRQQPGQSLTLIATANQGSEATYESGFVIDKFPISRPNLTFSTLTVSNMSPEDSSIYLCSAQRDSNQPQHFGDGTRLSIL.

This rearrangement joins TRBV6-5 to TRBJ2-7; a possible D gene is TRBD1 (6 bases). Germline-derived CDR1 and CDR2 are MNHEY and SVGAGI. The CDR3 extends over 15 amino acids. Trimming left V 0 bases short and J 2 bases short, with 11 bases between. As DNA, the CDR3 is TGTGCCAGCAGTTACTCGGGACATCTGCCCTACGAGCAGTACTTC. This translates into CASSYSGHLPYEQYF.